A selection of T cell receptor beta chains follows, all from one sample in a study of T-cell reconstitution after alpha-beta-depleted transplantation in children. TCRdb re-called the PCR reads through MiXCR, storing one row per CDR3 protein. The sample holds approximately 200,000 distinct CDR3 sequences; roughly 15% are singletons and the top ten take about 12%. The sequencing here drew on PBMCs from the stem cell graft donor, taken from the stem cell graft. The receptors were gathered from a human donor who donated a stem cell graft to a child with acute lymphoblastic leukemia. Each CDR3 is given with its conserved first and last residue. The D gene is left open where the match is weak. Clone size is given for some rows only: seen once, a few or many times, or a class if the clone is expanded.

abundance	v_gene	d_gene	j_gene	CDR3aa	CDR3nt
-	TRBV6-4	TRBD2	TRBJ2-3	CAFQREGRDYGDTQYF	TGTGCCTTCCAAAGGGAGGGGCGGGATTACGGAGATACGCAGTATTTT
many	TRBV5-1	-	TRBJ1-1	CASSFGRVGNTEAFF	TGCGCCAGCAGCTTCGGACGCGTCGGGAACACTGAAGCTTTCTTT
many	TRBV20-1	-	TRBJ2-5	CSARETFGETQYF	TGCAGTGCTAGAGAAACATTCGGCGAGACCCAGTACTTC
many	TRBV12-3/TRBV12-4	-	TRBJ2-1	CASRRVAGYNEQFF	TGTGCCAGCCGGAGAGTCGCGGGCTACAATGAGCAGTTCTTC
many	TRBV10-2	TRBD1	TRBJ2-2	CASSSPDRGDGELFF	TGCGCCAGCAGCTCCCCTGACAGGGGGGACGGGGAGCTGTTTTTT
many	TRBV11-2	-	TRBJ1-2	CASSYHTGFHGYTF	TGTGCCAGCAGCTACCATACAGGGTTTCATGGCTACACCTTC
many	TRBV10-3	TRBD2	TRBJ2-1	CAISAEAGVWGNEQFF	TGTGCCATCAGTGCTGAAGCGGGAGTGTGGGGGAATGAGCAGTTCTTC
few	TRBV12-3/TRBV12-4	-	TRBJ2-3	CASSWGYQSYTQYF	TGTGCCAGCAGCTGGGGGTATCAGAGTTATACGCAGTATTTT
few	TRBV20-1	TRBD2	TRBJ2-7	CSAPFSGRGERDEQYF	TGCAGTGCTCCTTTTAGCGGGAGGGGAGAAAGGGACGAGCAGTACTTC
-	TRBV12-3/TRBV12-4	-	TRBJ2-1	CTSSFGQSLLAFYNEQFF	TGTACCAGCAGTTTCGGCCAGAGTCTCCTAGCCTTCTACAATGAGCAGTTCTTC
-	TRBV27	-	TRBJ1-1	CASSLRSTGATEAFF	TGTGCCAGCAGTTTAAGGTCCACGGGGGCCACTGAAGCTTTCTTT
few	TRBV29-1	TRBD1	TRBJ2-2	CSVESWAGGDTGELFF	TGCAGCGTTGAATCCTGGGCAGGGGGCGACACCGGGGAGCTGTTTTTT
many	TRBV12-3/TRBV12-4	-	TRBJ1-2	CASKRGIDYTF	TGTGCCAGCAAGAGGGGCATCGACTACACCTTC
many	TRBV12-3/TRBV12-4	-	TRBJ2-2	CASSDLNTGELFF	TGTGCCAGCAGCGACCTGAACACCGGGGAGCTGTTTTTT
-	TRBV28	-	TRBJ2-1	CASSLSGLIDNEQFF	TGTGCCAGCAGTTTATCGGGACTTATCGACAATGAGCAGTTCTTC
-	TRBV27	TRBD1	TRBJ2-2	CASRTGGAGTGELFF	TGTGCCAGCAGGACAGGGGGCGCGGGAACCGGGGAGCTGTTTTTT
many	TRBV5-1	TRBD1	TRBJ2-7	CASSSTGTGTYEQYF	TGCGCCAGCAGCTCGACCGGGACAGGGACTTACGAGCAGTACTTC
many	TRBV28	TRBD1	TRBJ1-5	CASSSGQGASNQPQHF	TGTGCCAGCAGTTCGGGACAGGGGGCGAGCAATCAGCCCCAGCATTTT
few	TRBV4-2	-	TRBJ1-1	CASSQGVRGGLNTEAFF	TGTGCCAGCAGCCAAGGTGTAAGGGGGGGACTGAACACTGAAGCTTTCTTT
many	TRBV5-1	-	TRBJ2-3	CASSLVSGDDTQYF	TGCGCCAGCAGCTTGGTCAGCGGAGACGATACGCAGTATTTT
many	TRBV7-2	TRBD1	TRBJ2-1	CASSPRGYEQFF	TGTGCCAGCAGCCCCAGGGGGTATGAGCAGTTCTTC
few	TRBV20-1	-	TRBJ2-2	CSARRPAGELFF	TGCAGTGCTAGGCGACCCGCAGGGGAGCTGTTTTTT
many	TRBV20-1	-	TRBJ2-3	CSATLVVTDTQYF	TGCAGTGCTACCTTAGTAGTAACAGATACGCAGTATTTT
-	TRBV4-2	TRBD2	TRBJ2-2	CASSLGLAGGPLGEELFF	TGTGCCAGCAGCCTAGGACTAGCGGGAGGGCCTCTCGGCGAGGAGCTGTTTTTT
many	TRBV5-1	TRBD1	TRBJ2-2	CASSFRTGAGELFF	TGCGCCAGCAGCTTCAGGACAGGGGCCGGGGAGCTGTTTTTT
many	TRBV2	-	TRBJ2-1	CASSEVGNEQFF	TGTGCCAGCAGTGAGGTAGGGAATGAGCAGTTCTTC
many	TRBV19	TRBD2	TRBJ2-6	CASSRGTSSGANVLTF	TGTGCCAGTAGTAGAGGGACTAGCTCTGGGGCCAACGTCCTGACTTTC
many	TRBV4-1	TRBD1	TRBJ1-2	CASSQDRQGAPNYGYTF	TGCGCCAGCAGCCAAGATAGGCAGGGGGCGCCTAACTATGGCTACACCTTC
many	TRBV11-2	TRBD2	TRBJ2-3	CASSLGLADTQYF	TGTGCCAGCAGCTTAGGACTAGCGGATACGCAGTATTTT
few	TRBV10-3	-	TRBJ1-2	CAISDSGLNYGYTF	TGTGCCATCAGTGATTCCGGCCTTAACTATGGCTACACCTTC
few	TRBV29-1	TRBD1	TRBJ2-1	CSVQRGRASYNEQFF	TGCAGCGTTCAAAGGGGGCGGGCTTCCTACAATGAGCAGTTCTTC
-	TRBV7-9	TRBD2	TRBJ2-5	CASSPGLAGGFETQYF	TGTGCCAGCAGCCCGGGACTAGCGGGAGGGTTCGAGACCCAGTACTTC
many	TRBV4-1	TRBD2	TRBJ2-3	CASSQMTSGRLTDTQYF	TGCGCCAGCAGCCAAATGACTAGCGGGAGACTTACAGATACGCAGTATTTT
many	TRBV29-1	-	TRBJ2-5	CSGLRTFQETQYF	TGCAGCGGACTCCGGACGTTCCAAGAGACCCAGTACTTC
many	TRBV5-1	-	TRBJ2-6	CASSPQGSGANVLTF	TGCGCCAGCAGCCCACAGGGTTCTGGGGCCAACGTCCTGACTTTC
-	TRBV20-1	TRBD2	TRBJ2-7	CSARAASGNSYEQYF	TGCAGTGCTAGAGCTGCTAGCGGGAACTCCTACGAGCAGTACTTC
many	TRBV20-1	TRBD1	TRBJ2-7	CSAPDSTGYSYEQYF	TGCAGTGCTCCCGACTCGACAGGGTACTCTTACGAGCAGTACTTC
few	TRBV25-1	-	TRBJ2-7	CASSETVPGRSRNEQYF	TGTGCCAGCAGTGAGACGGTACCCGGGAGATCAAGGAACGAGCAGTACTTC
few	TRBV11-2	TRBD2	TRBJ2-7	CASSWIAGTSYEQYF	TGTGCCAGCAGCTGGATAGCGGGGACGTCCTACGAGCAGTACTTC
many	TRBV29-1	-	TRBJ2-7	CSVVGSNGYEQYF	TGCAGCGTTGTGGGCAGCAACGGGTACGAGCAGTACTTC
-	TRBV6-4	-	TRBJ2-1	CASSLDMGNEQFF	TGTGCCAGCAGTCTGGACATGGGGAATGAGCAGTTCTTC
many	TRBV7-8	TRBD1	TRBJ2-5	CASSSRQGRLETQYF	TGTGCCAGCAGCTCTAGACAGGGAAGGTTGGAGACCCAGTACTTC
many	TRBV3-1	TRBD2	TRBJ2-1	CASSQTLASEQFF	TGTGCCAGCAGCCAGACACTAGCGAGCGAGCAGTTCTTC
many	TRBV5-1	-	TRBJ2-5	CASSAEQETQYF	TGCGCCAGCAGCGCCGAACAAGAGACCCAGTACTTC
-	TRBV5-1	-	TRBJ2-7	CASRSRVDDEHYF	TGCGCCAGCAGGAGCAGGGTGGACGACGAGCACTACTTC
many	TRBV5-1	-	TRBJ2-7	CASSVDTRTRNEQYF	TGCGCCAGCAGCGTGGACACCCGTACGAGGAACGAGCAGTACTTC
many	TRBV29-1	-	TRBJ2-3	CSVAGGPTDTQYF	TGCAGCGTAGCCGGGGGGCCCACAGATACGCAGTATTTT
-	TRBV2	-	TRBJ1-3	CASSEASGFGNTIYF	TGTGCCAGCAGTGAAGCTTCGGGTTTTGGAAACACCATATATTTT
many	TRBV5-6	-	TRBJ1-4	CASSLGLRGEKLFF	TGTGCCAGCAGCTTGGGGTTAAGGGGGGAAAAACTGTTTTTT
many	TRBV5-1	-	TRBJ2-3	CASSLEGPHTDTQYF	TGCGCCAGCAGCTTGGAGGGACCGCACACAGATACGCAGTATTTT
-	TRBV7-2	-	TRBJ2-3	CASSFRDLHTLYSTDTQYF	TGTGCCAGCAGCTTCCGGGACCTACACACTCTCTATAGCACAGATACGCAGTATTTT
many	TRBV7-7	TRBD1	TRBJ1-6	CASSPSTGGVKSPLHF	TGTGCCAGCAGCCCGTCGACAGGGGGGGTGAAATCACCCCTCCACTTT
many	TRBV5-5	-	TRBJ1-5	CASSLAGRTLPQHF	TGTGCCAGCAGCTTGGCCGGGCGTACCTTGCCCCAGCATTTT
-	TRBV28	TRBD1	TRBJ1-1	CASSLFGRDRSGGTEAFF	TGTGCCAGCAGTTTATTCGGGAGGGACAGATCGGGTGGTACTGAAGCTTTCTTT
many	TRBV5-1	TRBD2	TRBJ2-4	CASSPVPGLAGVRKNIQYF	TGCGCCAGCAGCCCGGTACCGGGACTAGCGGGAGTTCGCAAAAACATTCAGTACTTC
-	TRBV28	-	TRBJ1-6	CASRSNSPLHF	TGTGCCAGCAGAAGCAATTCACCCCTCCACTTT